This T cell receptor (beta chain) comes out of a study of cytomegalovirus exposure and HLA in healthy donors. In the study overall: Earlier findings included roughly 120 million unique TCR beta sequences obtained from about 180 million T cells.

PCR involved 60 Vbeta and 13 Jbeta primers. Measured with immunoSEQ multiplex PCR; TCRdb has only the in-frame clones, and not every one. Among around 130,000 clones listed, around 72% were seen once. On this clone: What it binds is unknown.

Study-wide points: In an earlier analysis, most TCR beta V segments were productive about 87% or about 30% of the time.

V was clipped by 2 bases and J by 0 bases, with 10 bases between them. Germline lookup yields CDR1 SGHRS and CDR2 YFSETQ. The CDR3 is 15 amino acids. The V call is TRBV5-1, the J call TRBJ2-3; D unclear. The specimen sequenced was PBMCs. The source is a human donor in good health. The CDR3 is CASSFLSTSTDTQYF. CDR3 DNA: TGCGCCAGCAGCTTCTTGAGTACTAGCACAGATACGCAGTATTTT.